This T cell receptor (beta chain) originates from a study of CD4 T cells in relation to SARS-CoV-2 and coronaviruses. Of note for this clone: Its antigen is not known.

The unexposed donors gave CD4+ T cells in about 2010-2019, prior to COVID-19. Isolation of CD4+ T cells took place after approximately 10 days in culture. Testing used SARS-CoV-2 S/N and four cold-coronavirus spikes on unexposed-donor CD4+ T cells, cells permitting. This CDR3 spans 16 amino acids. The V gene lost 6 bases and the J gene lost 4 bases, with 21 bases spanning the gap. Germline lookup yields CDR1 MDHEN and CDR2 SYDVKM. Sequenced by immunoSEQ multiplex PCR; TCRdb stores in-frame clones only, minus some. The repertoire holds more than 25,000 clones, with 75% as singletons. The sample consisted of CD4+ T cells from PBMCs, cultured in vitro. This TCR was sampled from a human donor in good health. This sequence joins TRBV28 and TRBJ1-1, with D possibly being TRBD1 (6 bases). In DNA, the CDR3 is TGTGCCAGCAGGTTCCCCTCAGGGGAACCTGGCACTGAAGCTTTCTTT. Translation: CASRFPSGEPGTEAFF.